This entry lists 20 T cell receptor beta chains sequenced from one sample in a study of neurological immune-mediated disorders. TCRdb re-analysed the 5' RACE reads in MiXCR, keeping a single row per CDR3 protein. The sample carries 65,000 to 80,000 distinct CDR3 sequences, under 20% recorded once. The sequencing input was PBMCs. These receptors all stem from a woman aged 40 to 50 in good health.

This clonotype was seen at least ten times. CDR3 residues: CSASTPMGQGASNEQFF. Here the CDR3 DNA reads TGCAGTGCTAGTACCCCGATGGGGCAGGGGGCGAGTAATGAGCAGTTCTTC. The chain combines TRBV20-1 with TRBJ2-1; 8 bases line up with TRBD1. Germline V gene data show CDR1 as DFQATT and CDR2 as SNEGSKA (reference sequence). The CDR3 is 17 amino acids. Germline trimming cut 3 bases from V and 7 bases from J; bases unmatched to any gene: 17.

This clonotype was observed a few times. The chain recombines TRBV7-3 with TRBJ2-2; 7 bases align to TRBD1. The V gene end was trimmed by 5 bases and the J gene end by 0 bases; junction bases not matched to a gene: 6. This CDR3 is 16 amino acids long. CDR1 and CDR2 (germline): SGHTA, FQGTGA. The CDR3 coding sequence is TGTGCCAGCAGCCCAGGGGGAAGGTCGAACACCGGGGAGCTGTTTTTT. Translated, it gives CASSPGGRSNTGELFF.

This clonotype appeared many times. The genes are TRBV6-1 and TRBJ1-1, with D possibly matching TRBD1 (6 bases). The germline CDR1 and CDR2 sequences are MNHNS and SASEGT. Trimming removed 1 base from V and 6 bases from J, with 12 bases in between. The CDR3 has 14 residues. The CDR3, as DNA: TGTGCCAGCAGTGAAGAAGGGGGAAACGCTGAAGCTTTCTTT. This codes for CASSEEGGNAEAFF.

This clonotype has more than one count but fewer than ten. This sequence joins TRBV20-1 and TRBJ1-5; D gene unclear. The germline V gene encodes CDR1 DFQATT and CDR2 SNEGSKA (reference sequence). CDR3 size: 12 residues. V was clipped by 3 bases and J by 4 bases, with 7 bases between them. This CDR3 is CSARAPNQPQHF. The CDR3 DNA is TGCAGTGCTAGGGCTCCTAATCAGCCCCAGCATTTT.

This clonotype was recorded many times. This rearrangement joins TRBV20-1 to TRBJ2-5; D gene uncertain. Deletions cut 1 base from V and 5 bases from J, with 11 bases between. The CDR3 totals 13 residues. Germline V gene lookup returns CDR1 DFQATT and CDR2 SNEGSKA (reference sequence). CDR3 residues: CSARGAEGETQYF. DNA for the CDR3: TGCAGTGCTAGAGGTGCGGAAGGGGAGACCCAGTACTTC.

Ten or more counts support this clonotype. The rearrangement links TRBV12-3 or TRBV12-4 to TRBJ1-6; perhaps TRBD1 as D (5 bases). Between the trimmed V and J ends, which lost 2 bases and 0 bases, there was a span of 5 bases. This CDR3 is 15 amino acids long. This chain's CDR3 is CASSLRGSYNSPLHF. The CDR3 DNA reads TGTGCCAGCAGTTTAAGGGGCTCCTATAATTCACCCCTCCACTTT.

This clonotype showed up just a few times. The chain has TRBV3-1 and TRBJ1-2; D unclear. Germline lookup yields CDR1 LGHDT and CDR2 YNNKEL (reference sequence). Trimming pared 1 base from V and 8 bases from J, leaving 11 bases between. The CDR3 consists of 13 residues. Here the CDR3 reads CASSQVGSGGYTF. The CDR3 DNA sequence: TGTGCCAGCAGCCAAGTGGGATCGGGCGGCTACACCTTC.

CDR3 coding DNA: TGTGCCAGCAGTGGGGGACAGGGGGCCAGAGAGACCCAGTACTTC. Amino acid sequence: CASSGGQGARETQYF. J is TRBJ2-5 and V is TRBV2; TRBD1 matches 12 bases. Trimming at V came to 4 bases and at J to 4 bases, leaving 4 bases not matched to a gene. CDR1 is SNHLY, CDR2 FYNNEI, per germline. This CDR3 is built from 15 residues.

This clonotype was seen repeatedly, ten times or more. This chain uses TRBV7-9 with TRBJ1-4, with a weak D call TRBD1 (6 bases). V gave up 2 bases and J gave up 2 bases, with 12 bases separating them. Germline lookup yields CDR1 SEHNR and CDR2 FQNEAQ (reference sequence). The CDR3 has 16 amino acids. CDR3 residues: CASSLTRTATNEKLFF. Written as DNA, the CDR3 is TGTGCCAGCAGCTTAACTCGGACAGCCACTAATGAAAAACTGTTTTTT.

This clonotype was counted at least ten times. The chain has TRBV10-3 and TRBJ2-2; no reliable D call. Per germline, CDR1 ENHRY and CDR2 SYGVKD. This CDR3 is 13 amino acids long. The ends were cut back, 10 bases at V and 1 base at J, with 10 bases in the middle. The CDR3 DNA sequence: TGTGCCACCCAAGCAGGGAACACCGGGGAGCTGTTTTTT. Residues: CATQAGNTGELFF.

Of note for this clonotype: A much larger clone differs from this one at a single base, so this may be a read error. The chain is built from TRBV3-1 and TRBJ2-1; no reliable D call. The germline gives CDR1 LGHDT, CDR2 YNNKEL (reference sequence). Trimming removed 7 bases from V and 7 bases from J, with 17 bases in between. CDR3 length: 14 amino acids. The CDR3 here is CASIQDESGNEQFF. The CDR3 nucleotides are TGTGCCAGCATCCAGGATGAGTCGGGTAATGAGCAGTTCTTC.

Ten or more counts support this clonotype. CDR3 DNA sequence: TGTGCCAGCAGCTTACGGGGGGGCCCCAGCACAGATACGCAGTATTTT. Residues: CASSLRGGPSTDTQYF. The J gene is TRBJ2-3, the V gene TRBV7-2; 8 positions match TRBD2. Germline V gene data show CDR1 as SGHTA and CDR2 as FQGNSA. CDR3 size: 16 residues. The junction had 4 bases not matched to a gene; V was cut back by 2 bases and J by 0 bases.

This clonotype was found many times. The V and J genes are TRBV20-1 and TRBJ2-5, with D perhaps matching TRBD1 or TRBD2 (5 bases each). Germline V CDR1 and CDR2: DFQATT, SNEGSKA (reference sequence). The CDR3 extends over 11 amino acids. This CDR3 is CGTSLGKTQYF. The CDR3 DNA follows: TGCGGGACCAGTTTAGGGAAGACCCAGTACTTC.

Comments on this clonotype: A read error may produce the germline difference seen at one junction end. The chain is built from TRBV10-3 and TRBJ2-2; maybe TRBD2 (5 bases). The germline V gene encodes CDR1 ENHRY and CDR2 SYGVKD. The CDR3 totals 16 residues. The CDR3 DNA is TGTGCCATCAGTGAGAGTAACCGGGGTCGCACCGTGGAGCTGTTTTTT. Its protein is CAISESNRGRTVELFF.

The sample holds many counts of this clonotype. This chain links TRBV9 with TRBJ2-3; D is unclear. The CDR3 covers 14 residues. Trimming took 3 bases from V and 4 from J, leaving 12 bases between them. The germline CDR1 and CDR2 sequences are SGDLS and YYNGEE. The CDR3 DNA reads as TGTGCCAGCAGCGGGAACCCCAGCGCAGATACGCAGTATTTT. This translates into CASSGNPSADTQYF.

This clonotype has a count of ten or more. This rearrangement joins TRBV20-1 to TRBJ1-1, with D maybe TRBD1 (6 bases). This CDR3 spans 14 amino acids. The V and J ends lost 6 bases and 1 base respectively, with 15 bases between them. Germline values: CDR1 DFQATT, CDR2 SNEGSKA (reference sequence). This CDR3 reads CSAPRGLANTEAFF. Here the CDR3 DNA reads TGCAGTGCCCCCAGGGGACTGGCGAACACTGAAGCTTTCTTT.

Many counts were recorded for this clonotype. V usage is TRBV20-1 and J usage is TRBJ2-7, with D maybe TRBD1 (6 bases). The CDR3 runs 13 residues. The germline V gene has CDR1 DFQATT and CDR2 SNEGSKA (reference sequence). V was clipped by 6 bases and J by 8 bases, with 20 bases between them. The CDR3 region has the DNA TGCAGTGCCAGCAAGAGGCAGGGGTGGCAGCAGTACGTC. Translated, it gives CSASKRQGWQQYV.

In this sample, this clonotype turned up many times. V is TRBV7-2 and J is TRBJ1-1, with D maybe TRBD1 (6 bases). V lost 7 bases to trimming and J lost 4 bases, with 19 bases between them. Germline V gives CDR1 SGHTA, CDR2 FQGNSA. The CDR3 loop spans 15 amino acids. CDR3 residues: CASIHRVSGVTEAFF. In DNA form, the CDR3 reads TGTGCCAGCATCCACAGGGTTTCGGGTGTCACTGAAGCTTTCTTT.

This clonotype was observed many times. The chain employs TRBV7-2 and TRBJ1-1; tentatively, D is TRBD1 (6 bases). Per the germline V gene, CDR1 is SGHTA and CDR2 is FQGNSA. Trimming stripped 4 bases from V and 5 bases from J, with 14 bases between. The CDR3 covers 14 residues. CDR3 sequence: CASSSQGTGTEAFF. The CDR3 nucleotides read TGTGCCAGCAGCTCACAGGGTACGGGAACTGAAGCTTTCTTT.

At least ten counts were recorded for this clonotype. The chain has TRBV20-1 and TRBJ1-4, with 11 bases aligning to TRBD1. The CDR3 totals 13 residues. The V segment lost 5 bases and the J segment 7 bases; nucleotides outside the gene matches: 3. Germline V CDR1 and CDR2: DFQATT, SNEGSKA (reference sequence). The CDR3: CSAWTGGGEKLFF. The CDR3 DNA sequence: TGCAGTGCTTGGACAGGGGGCGGTGAAAAACTGTTTTTT.